Included here is one TCR beta chain sequence, with context. The antigen remains undetermined. The data were obtained in a study of T cell responses to AZD1222 COVID-19 vaccine. Study-wide results and caveats: Spike-specific TCR repertoires showed rising breadth and depth after two AZD1222 doses.

Here immunoSEQ multiplex PCR was the method, and the copy in TCRdb shows in-frame clones only, minus some. This table has roughly 150,000 clones, 85% to 90% appearing once. This TCR derives from an adult in good health. The source was peripheral blood, collected on day 0 of AZD1222 vaccination.

The CDR3 protein is CASSPQRQGANSPLHF. In DNA, the CDR3 is TGTGCCAGCAGCCCGCAAAGACAGGGGGCTAATTCACCCCTCCACTTT. The chain carries TRBV7-2 and TRBJ1-6; TRBD1 matches 10 bases. The CDR3 length is 16 residues. The V gene end was trimmed by 5 bases and the J gene end by 6 bases; junction bases not matched to a gene: 7. From germline, CDR1 is SGHTA and CDR2 FQGNSA.